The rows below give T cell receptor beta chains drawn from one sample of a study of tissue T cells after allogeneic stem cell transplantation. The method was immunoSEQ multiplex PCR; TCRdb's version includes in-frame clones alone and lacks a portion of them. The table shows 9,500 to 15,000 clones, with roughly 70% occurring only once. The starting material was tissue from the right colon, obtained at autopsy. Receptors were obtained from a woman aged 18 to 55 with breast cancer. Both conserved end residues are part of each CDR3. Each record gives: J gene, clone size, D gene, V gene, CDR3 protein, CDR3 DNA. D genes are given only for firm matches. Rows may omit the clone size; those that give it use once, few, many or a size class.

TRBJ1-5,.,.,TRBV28,CASRDNHSGQPQHF,TGTGCCAGCAGGGACAACCATAGCGGTCAGCCCCAGCATTTT
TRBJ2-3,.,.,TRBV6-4,CASSETWDSTDTQYF,TGTGCCAGCAGTGAGACCTGGGACAGCACAGATACGCAGTATTTT
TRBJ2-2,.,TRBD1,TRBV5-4,CASSQDRGGTGELFF,TGTGCCAGCAGCCAGGACAGGGGGGGCACCGGGGAGCTGTTTTTT
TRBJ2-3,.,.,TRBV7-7,CASSLGPTDTQYF,TGTGCTAGCAGCTTAGGGCCCACAGATACGCAGTATTTT
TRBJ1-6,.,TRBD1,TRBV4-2,CASSQEQGDNSPLHF,TGTGCCAGCAGCCAAGAGCAGGGGGATAATTCACCCCTCCACTTT
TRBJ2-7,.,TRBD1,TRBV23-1,CASSLRDSSYEQYF,TGCGCCAGCAGTCTCCGGGACAGCTCCTACGAGCAGTACTTC
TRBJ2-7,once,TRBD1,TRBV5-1,CASSFGAQGARYEQYF,TGCGCCAGCAGCTTTGGGGCACAGGGGGCGCGCTACGAGCAGTACTTC
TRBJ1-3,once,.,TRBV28,CASSPQTGAVENTIYF,TGTGCCAGCAGTCCTCAGACGGGAGCAGTCGAAAACACCATATATTTT
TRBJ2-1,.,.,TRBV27,CASMDRASYNEQFF,TGTGCCAGCATGGACAGAGCCTCCTACAATGAGCAGTTCTTC
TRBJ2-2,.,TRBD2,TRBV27,CASSLRTSGTLEAGELFF,TGTGCCAGCAGTCTTCGGACTAGCGGGACCCTCGAGGCCGGGGAGCTGTTTTTT
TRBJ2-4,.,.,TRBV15,CATSRDRQDKNIQYF,TGTGCCACCAGCAGAGATAGGCAGGACAAAAACATTCAGTACTTC
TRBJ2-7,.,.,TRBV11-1,CASSLDSLSYEQYF,TGTGCCAGCAGCCTGGACAGCCTCTCCTACGAGCAGTACTTC
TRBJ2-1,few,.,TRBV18,CASSPSQRDRQFF,TGTGCCAGCTCACCGAGTCAGCGGGACAGACAGTTCTTC
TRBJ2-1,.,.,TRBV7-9,CASSLWGRDEQFF,TGTGCCAGCAGCTTATGGGGGCGGGATGAGCAGTTCTTC
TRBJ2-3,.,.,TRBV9,CASSPPVGDTQYF,TGTGCCAGCAGCCCCCCAGTTGGAGATACGCAGTATTTT
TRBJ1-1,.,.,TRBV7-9,CASSSVNTEAFF,TGTGCCAGCAGCTCAGTGAACACTGAAGCTTTCTTT
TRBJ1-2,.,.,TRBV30,CAWSVLGAQNGYTF,TGTGCCTGGAGTGTACTTGGGGCCCAAAATGGCTACACCTTC
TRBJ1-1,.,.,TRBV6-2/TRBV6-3,CASSKTENTEAFF,TGTGCCAGCAGCAAGACAGAGAACACTGAAGCTTTCTTT
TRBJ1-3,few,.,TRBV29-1,CSVGGGSGNTIYF,TGCAGCGTTGGGGGGGGTTCTGGAAACACCATATATTTT
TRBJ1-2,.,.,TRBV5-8,CASSLEQSRPGYTF,TGTGCCAGCAGCTTGGAACAGTCTCGGCCTGGCTACACCTTC